These 28 T cell receptor beta chains share one sample of origin, sequenced in a study of control samples from healthy donors and cancer patients. Profiled with immunoSEQ multiplex PCR; TCRdb holds only in-frame clones, not every one. This table has about 84,000 clones, roughly 82% appearing once. Sequencing was performed on PBMCs. The receptor set was obtained from a man in his sixties with head and neck cancer.

The rearrangement uses TRBV27 and TRBJ2-1; D remains unclear. Germline CDR1 is MNHEY and CDR2 is SMNVEV (reference sequence). Trimming removed 4 bases at V and 2 bases at J, with 15 bases between. CDR3 length equals 16 residues. The CDR3 here is CASSSVGHSPYNEQFF. In nucleotides, the CDR3 is TGTGCCAGCAGTTCGGTCGGGCATAGCCCCTACAATGAGCAGTTCTTC.

The rearrangement uses TRBV3-1 (or the pseudogene TRBV3-2) and TRBJ1-5; D possibly corresponds to TRBD1 (5 bases). This CDR3 is built from 14 residues. Between the trimmed V and J ends, which lost 4 bases and 7 bases, there was a span of 14 bases. Germline values: CDR1 LGHDT, CDR2 YNNKEL (reference sequence). DNA for the CDR3: TGTGCCAGCAGCCCCACGGGAGCAGGGCAGCCCCAGCATTTT. Residues: CASSPTGAGQPQHF.

V and J are TRBV4-2 and TRBJ2-1; 12 nucleotides line up with TRBD2. In germline, CDR1 is LGHNA, CDR2 YNFKEQ. V shed 3 bases and J 2 bases; nucleotides not matched to a gene: 8. CDR3 length: 18 residues. The CDR3 nucleotides are TGTGCCAGCAGCCACGGGCCTAGCGGGAGGGCCACCTACAATGAGCAGTTCTTC. It codes for CASSHGPSGRATYNEQFF.

This clone is termed medium-sized (0.01 to 0.1%). The chain links TRBV30 to TRBJ1-6, with D possibly matching TRBD1 (6 bases). Germline V CDR1 and CDR2: GTSNPN, SVGIG (reference sequence). The CDR3 extends over 13 amino acids. Trimming removed 3 bases at V and 11 bases at J, with 14 bases between. The CDR3: CAWRTQGGTPLHF. The DNA of the CDR3 is TGTGCCTGGAGAACACAGGGCGGGACACCCCTCCACTTT.

This clone was recorded only once. This chain's CDR3 is CASRRTTEQFF. The CDR3 bases are TGTGCCAGCAGGAGAACTACCGAGCAGTTCTTC. The V call is TRBV25-1, the J call TRBJ2-1; D not certain. V lost 6 bases and J lost 10, with 10 bases in between. The V gene's germline CDR1 is MGHDK and CDR2 SYGVNS. CDR3 length: 11 residues.

The V and J genes are TRBV6-6 and TRBJ2-1; no clear D gene. Germline values: CDR1 MNHNY, CDR2 SVGAGI (reference sequence). CDR3 length equals 14 residues. The V end was cut by 0 bases, the J end by 14 bases, with 17 bases between. The CDR3 protein is CASSYSSPGLVEFF. In nucleotides, the CDR3 is TGTGCCAGCAGTTACTCGAGCCCAGGCCTAGTTGAGTTCTTC.

The V and J genes are TRBV6-5 and TRBJ1-5; the D is unclear. The CDR3 runs to 15 residues. The germline V and J ends were trimmed by 6 bases and 0 bases, with 12 bases remaining between them. Germline lookup yields CDR1 MNHEY and CDR2 SVGAGI. CDR3 protein: CASSLRFYSNQPQHF. The CDR3 nucleotides read TGTGCCAGCAGCCTCAGGTTTTATAGCAATCAGCCCCAGCATTTT.

With respect to this clone: This specimen includes other DNA sequences encoding the same CDR3. The chain is built from TRBV3-1 (or the pseudogene TRBV3-2) and TRBJ2-3; D is unresolved. V shed 2 bases and J shed 6 bases, with 6 bases lying between them. This CDR3 has 12 residues. Germline loops: CDR1 LGHDT, CDR2 YNNKEL (reference sequence). The CDR3 coding sequence is TGTGCCAGCAGCCAAAGTACTGATACGCAGTATTTT. This encodes CASSQSTDTQYF.

This clone ranks as medium-sized. This rearrangement joins TRBV3-1 (or the pseudogene TRBV3-2) to TRBJ1-5, with D uncertain. CDR3 length: 13 amino acids. Germline V gene sequence: CDR1 LGHDT, CDR2 YNNKEL (reference sequence). The germline V and J ends were trimmed by 2 bases and 7 bases, with 9 bases remaining between them. Here the CDR3 DNA reads TGTGCCAGCAGCCAAATGGATGGGCAGCCCCAGCATTTT. This gives the protein CASSQMDGQPQHF.

The gene calls are TRBV5-1 and TRBJ2-1, with D possibly matching TRBD1 (5 bases). V was pared by 0 bases and J by 1 base, with 8 bases between. Germline-derived CDR1 and CDR2 are SGHRS and YFSETQ. The CDR3 covers 15 residues. The CDR3 DNA sequence: TGCGCCAGCAGCTTGGAGGGGTCATCCTACAATGAGCAGTTCTTC. Translated: CASSLEGSSYNEQFF.

The gene calls are TRBV19 and TRBJ2-1; the D call may be TRBD1 or TRBD2 (5 bases each). Germline values: CDR1 LNHDA, CDR2 SQIVND (reference sequence). This CDR3 contains 16 residues. Trimming left V 5 bases short and J 3 bases short, with 17 bases between. In DNA, the CDR3 is TGTGCCAGTAGTGCTTGGGGGTTGGGGAGCTACAATGAGCAGTTCTTC. Residues: CASSAWGLGSYNEQFF.

The chain's CDR3 is CASSYPQGFVSNEQFF. The CDR3 DNA reads TGTGCCAGCAGCTACCCACAGGGTTTTGTCAGCAATGAGCAGTTCTTC. The V gene is TRBV5-5, the J gene TRBJ2-1; tentatively, D is TRBD1 (6 bases). Germline V gene sequence: CDR1 SGHKS, CDR2 YYEKEE (reference sequence). V dropped 3 bases and J dropped 6 bases, with 19 bases sitting between them. CDR3 length: 16 residues. Combining the CDR3 with reference TRBV5-5 and TRBJ2-1 gives the whole variable domain DAGVTQSPTHLIKTRGQQVTLRCSPISGHKSVSWYQQVLGQGPQFIFQYYEKEERGRGNFPDRFSARQFPNYSSELNVNALLLGDSALYLCASSYPQGFVSNEQFFGPGTRLTVL.

V is TRBV3-1 (or the pseudogene TRBV3-2) and J is TRBJ2-2; D is tentatively TRBD1 or TRBD2 (5 bases each). V lost 1 base to trimming and J lost 5 bases, with 11 bases between them. This CDR3 is 15 amino acids long. Per the germline V gene, CDR1 is LGHDT and CDR2 is YNNKEL (reference sequence). CDR3 loop: CASSQVSGTTGELFF. As DNA, the CDR3 is TGTGCCAGCAGCCAAGTCTCAGGGACGACCGGGGAGCTGTTTTTT.

This chain uses TRBV27 with TRBJ2-3, with 10 bases matching TRBD2. CDR1 is MNHEY and CDR2 is SMNVEV in the germline V gene (reference sequence). The CDR3 has 16 amino acids. The junction had 11 bases not matched to a gene; V was cut back by 3 bases and J by 8 bases. CDR3 nucleotides: TGTGCCAGCAGTTTTGGTAGCGGGAGGCCGGGAGGTACGCAGTATTTT. It yields the protein CASSFGSGRPGGTQYF.

The chain combines TRBV27 with TRBJ1-2; D is unclear. V was pared by 5 bases and J by 6 bases, with 13 bases between. This CDR3 comprises 13 residues. Germline CDR1 reads MNHEY; CDR2 reads SMNVEV (reference sequence). The CDR3 DNA reads TGTGCCAGCAGTCCCCTGCTAGATCATGGCTACACCTTC. The encoded protein is CASSPLLDHGYTF.

This clone was detected only a few times. The J gene is TRBJ2-5, the V gene TRBV6-2 or TRBV6-3, with a possible D match to TRBD1 (7 bases). Trimming pared 2 bases from V and 1 base from J, leaving 11 bases between. The V gene's germline CDR1 is MNHEY and CDR2 SVGEGT. The CDR3 is 15 amino acids. The CDR3 here is CASSYRGTVQETQYF. The CDR3, as DNA: TGTGCCAGCAGTTACCGGGGGACAGTCCAAGAGACCCAGTACTTC.

This chain links TRBV28 with TRBJ1-1; no reliable D call. Germline CDR1 and CDR2: MDHEN and SYDVKM. Trimming shortened V by 9 bases and J by 10 bases, and 18 bases separated the two germline ends. The CDR3 has 12 amino acids. CDR3 in amino acids: CASTITRGRAFF. CDR3 bases: TGTGCCAGTACGATCACCCGGGGTAGAGCTTTCTTT.

This chain uses TRBV20-1 with TRBJ2-6; possible D gene TRBD2, 7 bases. The length of the CDR3 is 17 residues. Germline loops: CDR1 DFQATT, CDR2 SNEGSKA (reference sequence). The V and J ends lost 3 bases and 0 bases respectively, with 15 bases between them. The CDR3 protein is CSASITGRGSGANVLTF. The CDR3 coding sequence is TGCAGTGCTAGTATTACAGGGAGGGGCTCTGGGGCCAACGTCCTGACTTTC.

The sample holds a few counts of this clone. V gene TRBV19 combines with J gene TRBJ2-5, with D unresolved. Germline-derived CDR1 and CDR2 are LNHDA and SQIVND (reference sequence). The CDR3 covers 14 residues. Trimming removed 2 bases at V and 2 bases at J, with 9 bases between. This CDR3 is CASSIQVSQETQYF. CDR3 coding DNA: TGTGCCAGTAGTATACAGGTATCTCAAGAGACCCAGTACTTC.

The chain links TRBV25-1 to TRBJ1-6, with 9 bases lining up with TRBD1. The trim removed 8 bases at V and 6 bases at J, leaving 8 bases unmatched. In germline, CDR1 is MGHDK, CDR2 SYGVNS. The CDR3 loop spans 15 amino acids. CDR3 in DNA: TGTGCCAGCGCATCCGGGACAGGGATTAATTCACCCCTCCACTTT. Translated: CASASGTGINSPLHF.

V is TRBV28 and J is TRBJ2-1; D gene ambiguous. Germline V gives CDR1 MDHEN, CDR2 SYDVKM. The ends were cut back, 8 bases at V and 5 bases at J, with 16 bases in the middle. This CDR3 has 14 amino acids. The CDR3 DNA reads TGTGCCAGCGAATCTAGTCCTACCAACAATGAGCAGTTCTTC. Its protein is CASESSPTNNEQFF.

This rearrangement joins TRBV28 to TRBJ1-1; D not resolved. This CDR3 is 12 amino acids long. CDR1 and CDR2 from the germline V gene are MDHEN and SYDVKM. The V end was cut by 5 bases, the J end by 3 bases, with 7 bases between. The DNA of the CDR3 is TGTGCCAGCAGTCAGAGTTACACTGAAGCTTTCTTT. This codes for CASSQSYTEAFF.

The chain carries TRBV9 and TRBJ2-1; the match to TRBD2 covers 9 bases. V gave up 0 bases and J gave up 8 bases; unmatched junction bases: 9. From germline, CDR1 is SGDLS and CDR2 YYNGEE. CDR3 length: 16 residues. CDR3 sequence: CASSVGSGSGWDEQFF. The DNA of the CDR3 is TGTGCCAGCAGCGTAGGTAGCGGGAGTGGCTGGGATGAGCAGTTCTTC.

The genes are TRBV18 and TRBJ2-1, with TRBD2 matching 7 bases. The CDR3 covers 16 residues. From germline, CDR1 is KGHSH and CDR2 LQKENI. The J segment lost 4 bases and the V segment lost 6 bases, leaving 12 bases of the junction unmatched. CDR3 sequence: CASSADMGGRYNEQFF. In DNA, the CDR3 is TGTGCCAGCTCCGCCGATATGGGCGGGAGATACAATGAGCAGTTCTTC. Looking up the rest from reference TRBV18 and TRBJ2-1 gives the full variable domain: NAGVMQNPRHLVRRRGQEARLRCSPMKGHSHVYWYRQLPEEGLKFMVYLQKENIIDESGMPKERFSAEFPKEGPSILRIQQVVRGDSAAYFCASSADMGGRYNEQFFGPGTRLTVL.

The genes are TRBV6-5 and TRBJ2-7; D gene uncertain. V was trimmed by 2 bases and J by 6 bases, leaving 14 bases between them. CDR1 and CDR2 from the germline V gene are MNHEY and SVGAGI. The CDR3 is made up of 14 amino acids. CDR3 coding DNA: TGTGCCAGCAGTTACCAGCGAGACCTCCCCGAGCAGTACTTC. Amino acid sequence: CASSYQRDLPEQYF.

The chain carries TRBV6-1 and TRBJ2-7; 9 positions agree with TRBD1. Germline V gene data show CDR1 as MNHNS and CDR2 as SASEGT. The J segment lost 3 bases and the V segment lost 2 bases, leaving 5 bases of the junction unmatched. This CDR3 spans 15 amino acids. The CDR3 region has the DNA TGTGCCAGCAGTGAACCGGGACAGGGTATCTACGAGCAGTACTTC. Protein sequence: CASSEPGQGIYEQYF.

There are a few counts of this clone. Here the CDR3 DNA reads TGTGCCAGCAGCCGTCAGACAGGGGGGGATCGGGGCTACACCTTC. Its translation: CASSRQTGGDRGYTF. The chain carries TRBV5-4 and TRBJ1-2, with TRBD1 matching over 9 bases. Germline V CDR1 and CDR2: SGHNT, YYREEE (reference sequence). With 4 bases clipped from V and 8 bases from J, the junction kept 12 bases outside the gene matches. This CDR3 region has 15 residues.

This clone turned up a few times. The chain couples TRBV28 to TRBJ2-3, with D uncertain. The CDR3 consists of 13 residues. CDR1 and CDR2 (germline): MDHEN, SYDVKM. V was cut by 3 bases and J by 3 bases, with 7 bases left in between. The CDR3 is CASSFYGTDTQYF. CDR3 in DNA: TGTGCCAGCAGTTTCTATGGGACAGATACGCAGTATTTT.